Ten or more counts support the clone carrying this TCR beta chain. Antigen specificity is unknown. The germline V and J ends were trimmed by 3 bases and 1 base, with 9 bases remaining between them. The germline V gene has CDR1 DFQATT and CDR2 SNEGSKA (reference sequence). The CDR3 length is 13 residues. These data belong to a study of T cells in Graves' hyperthyroidism and ophthalmopathy. Amplification of TCR beta CDR3 regions used RNA as the template. TCR CDR3 underwent first-round RT-PCR with the HTBI primer set. TCRdb re-derived calls from the multiplex PCR reads in MiXCR, one entry per CDR3 protein. The sample gives some 140,000 distinct CDR3 sequences, around 20% of which show up once; around two thirds is in the top ten. Investigators excluded patients with uncontrolled infection, other autoimmune disease, pregnancy or lactation. Study findings and constraints: Median prediction lead before ophthalmopathy onset was 5 to 7.5 months with the model. In the blood, most expanded thyroid clonotypes above 0.001 appeared as well.

The clonotype originates from a woman in her forties or fifties with Graves' hyperthyroidism that later progressed to Graves' ophthalmopathy. Sequencing used blood. The rearrangement uses TRBV20-1 and TRBJ1-1; D gene unclear. CDR3 nucleotides: TGCAGTGCTAGGGCGGACCCGAACACTGAAGCTTTCTTT. It translates to CSARADPNTEAFF.